These 25 T cell receptor beta chains came from one sample sequenced in a study of T cells in narcolepsy. The assay was immunoSEQ multiplex PCR, and TCRdb's table has in-frame clones only and misses some. The profile covers tens of thousands of clones, with 82% appearing a single time and nearly 2.5% taken by the ten largest. Source material: CD45RA- memory CD4+ T cells from PBMCs. The receptors come from a human donor with narcolepsy.

V gene TRBV6-5 combines with J gene TRBJ1-5, with D unclear. CDR3 length equals 13 residues. Per the germline V gene, CDR1 is MNHEY and CDR2 is SVGAGI. V gave up 6 bases and J gave up 15 bases, with 21 bases separating them. This CDR3 is CASRPPDGSDVHF. CDR3 DNA sequence: TGTGCCAGCAGACCGCCGGACGGGTCCGACGTGCATTTT.

This chain joins TRBV4-1 and TRBJ2-3; 9 positions match TRBD2. Germline CDR1 and CDR2: MGHRA and YSYEKL. V dropped 0 bases and J dropped 1; count of bases not matched to a gene: 5. The CDR3 loop spans 17 amino acids. CDR3 bases: TGCGCCAGCAGCCAAGAGCGGCTAGCGGGGCGCACAGATACGCAGTATTTT. Residues: CASSQERLAGRTDTQYF.

This clone was counted a few times. The chain joins TRBV18 to TRBJ1-1; 9 nucleotides align to TRBD1. CDR3 size: 13 residues. V shed 2 bases, J shed 11 bases, and the junction held 6 bases outside the gene matches. Germline CDR1 reads KGHSH; CDR2 reads LQKENI. CDR3 coding DNA: TGTGCCAGCTCACCAGTCGGACAGGGGAACGCTTTCTTT. This codes for CASSPVGQGNAFF.

Only a few counts were recorded for this clone. The V gene is TRBV28, the J gene TRBJ2-3; D remains ambiguous. CDR1 is MDHEN and CDR2 is SYDVKM in the germline V gene. V was pared by 4 bases and J by 4 bases, with 3 bases between. The CDR3 is 11 residues long. The CDR3 is CASSSPDTQYF. CDR3 nucleotides: TGTGCCAGCAGTTCCCCAGATACGCAGTATTTT.

The J gene is TRBJ2-5, the V gene TRBV18; D is unclear. The J call is doubtful: the DNA matches TRBJ2-7 better. Germline V CDR1 and CDR2: KGHSH, LQKENI. The CDR3 sequence is 13 residues long. The CDR3 region is CASSLGPSYEQYF. In DNA form, the CDR3 reads TGTGCCAGCTCACTAGGACCCTCCTACGAGCAGTACTTC.

The sample holds a few counts of this clone. The chain employs TRBV6-1 and TRBJ2-3, with 7 bases that match TRBD2. V lost 4 bases to trimming and J lost 3 bases; unmatched junction nucleotides: 4. This CDR3 comprises 14 residues. Per germline, CDR1 MNHNS and CDR2 SASEGT. CDR3: CASSVSGGTDTQYF. The CDR3, as DNA: TGTGCCAGCAGTGTCTCGGGGGGAACAGATACGCAGTATTTT.

The rearrangement uses TRBV30 and TRBJ1-1; a possible D gene is TRBD1 (5 bases). The CDR3 is 14 residues long. Trimming shortened V by 3 bases and J by 7 bases, and 18 bases separated the two germline ends. Germline CDR1 GTSNPN, CDR2 SVGIG (reference sequence). The CDR3 spells CAWRGFTGGGEAFF. For the CDR3, the DNA is TGTGCCTGGAGGGGATTTACAGGAGGAGGTGAAGCTTTCTTT. Combining the CDR3 with reference TRBV30 and TRBJ1-1 gives the whole variable domain SQTIHQWPATLVQPVGSPLSLECTVEGTSNPNLYWYRQAAGRGLQLLFYSVGIGQISSEVPQNLSASRPQDRQFILSSKKLLLSDSGFYLCAWRGFTGGGEAFFGQGTRLTVV.

V gene TRBV7-3 combines with J gene TRBJ1-1, with no clear D. The CDR3 is made up of 13 amino acids. V was shortened by 5 bases and J by 4 bases, with 11 bases between the two germline ends. Germline V gene lookup returns CDR1 SGHTA and CDR2 FQGTGA. As DNA, the CDR3 is TGTGCCAGCAGCCGGACCTCTTTCACTGAAGCTTTCTTT. Protein sequence: CASSRTSFTEAFF.

The chain recombines TRBV5-1 with TRBJ2-2, with a possible D match to TRBD2 (6 bases). CDR1 and CDR2 from the germline V gene are SGHRS and YFSETQ. This CDR3 region has 14 residues. V lost 2 bases to trimming and J lost 9 bases, with 14 bases between them. CDR3: CASSLDTSPRELFF. The CDR3 DNA reads as TGCGCCAGCAGCTTAGACACTAGCCCCCGGGAGCTGTTTTTT.

V and J are TRBV11-2 and TRBJ2-3; D possibly corresponds to TRBD1 (6 bases). Deletions cut 3 bases from V and 9 bases from J, with 16 bases between. The CDR3 is made up of 14 amino acids. Germline V gives CDR1 SGHAT, CDR2 FQNNGV. CDR3 sequence reads: CASSFGDPQGTQYF. The DNA of the CDR3 is TGTGCCAGCAGCTTTGGCGATCCACAGGGCACGCAGTATTTT.

The chain combines TRBV27 with TRBJ2-4; a possible D gene is TRBD1 (5 bases). Between the trimmed V and J ends, which lost 1 base and 2 bases, there was a span of 15 bases. The CDR3 spans 17 residues. Germline loops: CDR1 MNHEY, CDR2 SMNVEV (reference sequence). CDR3 region: CASSLYPTVNTKNIQYF. The CDR3 bases are TGTGCCAGCAGTTTATATCCGACAGTTAATACCAAAAACATTCAGTACTTC.

This clone was detected a few times. Other DNA sequences in the same sample also yield this CDR3. The CDR3 here is CASNRPQGGSYEQYF. The CDR3, as DNA: TGTGCCAGCAACCGACCCCAAGGGGGCTCCTACGAGCAGTACTTC. This chain connects TRBV2 to TRBJ2-7, with D tentatively TRBD1 (6 bases). The ends were cut back, 7 bases at V and 0 bases at J, with 16 bases in the middle. This CDR3 contains 15 residues. The germline CDR1 and CDR2 sequences are SNHLY and FYNNEI.

This sequence joins TRBV10-1 and TRBJ2-7; D is unclear. Trimming removed 5 bases at V and 0 bases at J, with 5 bases between. The CDR3 is made up of 12 amino acids. Germline V gives CDR1 WNHNN, CDR2 SYGVQD (reference sequence). The CDR3 DNA is TGCGCCAGCAGTCGGAGCTCCTACGAGCAGTACTTC. Translation: CASSRSSYEQYF.

This chain connects TRBV6-1 to TRBJ2-1; D not certain. The germline V gene encodes CDR1 MNHNS and CDR2 SASEGT. The CDR3 extends over 12 amino acids. V lost 2 bases and J lost 8, with 7 bases in between. The CDR3: CASSEFTDEQFF. In DNA form, the CDR3 reads TGTGCCAGCAGTGAATTTACAGATGAGCAGTTCTTC.

J is TRBJ1-3 and V is TRBV11-2; D not resolved. V lost 0 bases to trimming and J lost 1 base, with 13 bases between them. The CDR3 contains 17 residues. CDR1 is SGHAT, CDR2 FQNNGV, per germline. CDR3 amino acids: CASSLDRRGLSGNTIYF. CDR3 in DNA: TGTGCCAGCAGCTTAGATCGCAGAGGACTATCTGGAAACACCATATATTTT.

This clone was picked up a small number of times. The V call is TRBV5-1, the J call TRBJ2-7, with a possible D match to TRBD2 (6 bases). The CDR3 extends over 12 amino acids. The germline V gene has CDR1 SGHRS and CDR2 YFSETQ. Trimming took off 4 bases at V and 2 bases at J, with 7 bases between the two ends. CDR3 sequence (DNA): TGCGCCAGCAGCACGGGAGCCTACGAGCAGTACTTC. It codes for CASSTGAYEQYF. The full variable domain, with the rest looked up from reference TRBV5-1 and TRBJ2-7, is KAGVTQTPRYLIKTRGQQVTLSCSPISGHRSVSWYQQTPGQGLQFLFEYFSETQRNKGNFPGRFSGRQFSNSRSEMNVSTLELGDSALYLCASSTGAYEQYFGPGTRLTVT.

There are a few counts of this clone. The genes are TRBV10-3 and TRBJ1-1, with 8 bases that match TRBD1. V trimming: 6 bases; J trimming: 5 bases; junction bases outside the gene matches: 8. The CDR3 has 14 amino acids. Germline CDR1 ENHRY, CDR2 SYGVKD. The CDR3 is CAISNGQGWTEAFF. The CDR3 nucleotides read TGTGCCATCAGCAACGGACAGGGATGGACTGAAGCTTTCTTT.

The chain is built from TRBV19 and TRBJ2-5, with 8 bases that match TRBD2. Germline V gives CDR1 LNHDA, CDR2 SQIVND (reference sequence). After removal of 1 base from V and 1 base from J, the junction contained 8 bases not matched to a gene. The CDR3 spans 17 residues. CDR3 residues: CASSIAKAGVIQETQYF. The DNA of the CDR3 is TGTGCCAGTAGTATAGCGAAAGCGGGAGTGATCCAAGAGACCCAGTACTTC.

The V call is TRBV7-9, the J call TRBJ2-1; TRBD1 is a possible D gene (8 bases). Germline V CDR1 and CDR2: SEHNR, FQNEAQ (reference sequence). Between the trimmed V and J ends, which lost 4 bases and 14 bases, there was a span of 24 bases. CDR3 length: 15 residues. The CDR3 DNA reads TGTGCCAGCAGCTCCCAGGGAGGGACAGGTCCTTTCAAGTTCTTC. Translation: CASSSQGGTGPFKFF.

The V call is TRBV19, the J call TRBJ2-1, with 9 positions matching TRBD1. With V trimmed by 8 bases and J by 9 bases, 8 bases remained unmatched. Germline CDR1 reads LNHDA; CDR2 reads SQIVND (reference sequence). The CDR3 is 13 residues long. As DNA, the CDR3 is TGTGCCAGTGAGAACAGGGGGCTTGGTGAGCAGTTCTTC. Encoded protein: CASENRGLGEQFF.

This clone came up once. V and J are TRBV4-3 and TRBJ1-1; D unresolved. The CDR3 covers 14 residues. Germline V gene sequence: CDR1 LGHNA, CDR2 YSLEER. Trimming took 2 bases from V and 5 from J, leaving 12 bases between them. The CDR3 nucleotides are TGCGCCAGCAGCCAAATTTTGTCTGCTACTGAAGCTTTCTTT. This codes for CASSQILSATEAFF.

The chain uses TRBV27 and TRBJ1-6, with 11 bases aligning to TRBD1. With V trimmed by 6 bases and J by 9 bases, 13 bases remained unmatched. CDR3 length equals 17 residues. Germline V gene sequence: CDR1 MNHEY, CDR2 SMNVEV (reference sequence). Here the CDR3 reads CASSPPGQGDIGSPLHF. CDR3 coding DNA: TGTGCCAGCAGCCCTCCGGGACAGGGGGATATAGGTTCACCCCTCCACTTT.

A note on this clone: At the DNA level, this CDR3 is encoded by other sequences in the same sample as well. V and J are TRBV7-2 and TRBJ2-6; 15 positions agree with TRBD2. The germline gives CDR1 SGHTA, CDR2 FQGNSA. V dropped 3 bases and J dropped 0; count of bases not matched to a gene: 0. The CDR3 totals 18 residues. The CDR3 protein is CASSLGLAGGSGANVLTF. The DNA of the CDR3 is TGTGCCAGCAGCTTGGGACTAGCGGGGGGCTCTGGGGCCAACGTCCTGACTTTC.

This chain connects TRBV5-6 to TRBJ1-5; D gene unclear. CDR3 length: 14 residues. Germline V gene sequence: CDR1 SGHDT, CDR2 YYEEEE. Trimming removed 0 bases at V and 4 bases at J, with 8 bases between. The CDR3 here is CASSLGRRNQPQHF. The CDR3 nucleotides read TGTGCCAGCAGCTTGGGCCGCCGAAATCAGCCCCAGCATTTT.

The chain links TRBV10-3 to TRBJ1-1; 11 bases agree with TRBD1. The germline V gene has CDR1 ENHRY and CDR2 SYGVKD. The CDR3 length is 16 residues. V shed 4 bases and J 2 bases; nucleotides not matched to a gene: 6. CDR3 protein: CAISGDRGTRNTEAFF. The CDR3 DNA sequence: TGTGCCATCAGTGGGGACAGGGGGACCAGAAACACTGAAGCTTTCTTT.